The present T cell receptor (beta chain) was sequenced within a study of T cells after yellow fever vaccination. A single record per CDR3 protein comes from TCRdb applying MiXCR to the 5' RACE reads. The sample lists 300,000 or so distinct CDR3 sequences, over 10% occurring once. General study points: Clonotypes shared by both compartments, CD4 and CD8, made up a small share.

V lost 4 bases and J lost 5, with 18 bases in between. There are 15 residues in the CDR3. The germline V gene has CDR1 SGHRS and CDR2 YFSETQ. In the case of this clonotype: Antigen: not known.

This chain connects TRBV5-1 to TRBJ2-5, with D possibly called TRBD1 or TRBD2 (7 bases each). The sequenced sample was CD4+ T cells sorted from PBMCs, obtained 45 days after the yellow fever booster vaccination. The sequence derives from a man in his thirties or forties who received the YFV17D yellow fever vaccine. The CDR3 DNA is TGCGCCAGCAGCACCAGGGAGGGGGCTTTGGAGACCCAGTACTTC. Its protein product is CASSTREGALETQYF.